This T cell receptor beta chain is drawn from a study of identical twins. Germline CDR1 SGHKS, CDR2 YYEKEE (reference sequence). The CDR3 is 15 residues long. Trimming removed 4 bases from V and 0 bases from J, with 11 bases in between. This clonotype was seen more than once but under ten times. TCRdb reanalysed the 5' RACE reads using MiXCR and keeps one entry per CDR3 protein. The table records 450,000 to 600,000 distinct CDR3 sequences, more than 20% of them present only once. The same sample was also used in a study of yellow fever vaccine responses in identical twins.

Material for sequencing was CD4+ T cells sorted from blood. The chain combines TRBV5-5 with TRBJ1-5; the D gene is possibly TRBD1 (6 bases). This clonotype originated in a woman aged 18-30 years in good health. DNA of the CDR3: TGTGCCAGCAGCCCGGAGACAGGTAGCAATCAGCCCCAGCATTTT. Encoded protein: CASSPETGSNQPQHF. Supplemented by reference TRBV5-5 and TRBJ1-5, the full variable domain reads DAGVTQSPTHLIKTRGQQVTLRCSPISGHKSVSWYQQVLGQGPQFIFQYYEKEERGRGNFPDRFSARQFPNYSSELNVNALLLGDSALYLCASSPETGSNQPQHFGDGTRLSIL.